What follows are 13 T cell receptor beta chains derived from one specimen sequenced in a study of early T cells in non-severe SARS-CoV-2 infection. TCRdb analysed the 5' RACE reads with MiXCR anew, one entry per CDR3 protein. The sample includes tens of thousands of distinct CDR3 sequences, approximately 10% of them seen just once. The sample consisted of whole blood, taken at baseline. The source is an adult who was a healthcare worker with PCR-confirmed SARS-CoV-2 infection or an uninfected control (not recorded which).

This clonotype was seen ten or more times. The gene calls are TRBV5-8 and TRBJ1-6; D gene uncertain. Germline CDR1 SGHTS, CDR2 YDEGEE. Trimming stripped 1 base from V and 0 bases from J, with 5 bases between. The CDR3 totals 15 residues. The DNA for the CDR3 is TGTGCCAGCAGCTTGTCGAGCTCCTATAATTCACCCCTCCACTTT. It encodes CASSLSSSYNSPLHF.

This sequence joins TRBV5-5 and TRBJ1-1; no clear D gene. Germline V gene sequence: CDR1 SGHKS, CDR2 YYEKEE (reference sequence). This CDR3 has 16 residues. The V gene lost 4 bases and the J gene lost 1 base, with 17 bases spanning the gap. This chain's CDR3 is CASSRFQGIPNTEAFF. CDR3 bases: TGTGCCAGCAGCCGCTTTCAAGGAATCCCGAACACTGAAGCTTTCTTT. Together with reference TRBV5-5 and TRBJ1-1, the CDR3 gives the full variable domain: DAGVTQSPTHLIKTRGQQVTLRCSPISGHKSVSWYQQVLGQGPQFIFQYYEKEERGRGNFPDRFSARQFPNYSSELNVNALLLGDSALYLCASSRFQGIPNTEAFFGQGTRLTVV.

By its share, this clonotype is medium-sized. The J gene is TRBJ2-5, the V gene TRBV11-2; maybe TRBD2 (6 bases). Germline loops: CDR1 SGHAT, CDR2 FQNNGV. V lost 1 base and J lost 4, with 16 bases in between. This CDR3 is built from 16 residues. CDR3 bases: TGTGCCAGCAGCTTAGGAACTAGCTTGGGTCGAGAGACCCAGTACTTC. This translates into CASSLGTSLGRETQYF.

The CDR3 is CASSLNGGGSGANVLTF. The CDR3 nucleotides are TGTGCCAGCAGCTTAAATGGCGGGGGCTCAGGGGCCAACGTCCTGACTTTC. J is TRBJ2-6 and V is TRBV7-3; D might be TRBD2 (7 bases). Trimming removed 1 base from V and 4 bases from J, with 14 bases in between. The length of the CDR3 is 17 residues. The germline CDR1 and CDR2 sequences are SGHTA and FQGTGA.

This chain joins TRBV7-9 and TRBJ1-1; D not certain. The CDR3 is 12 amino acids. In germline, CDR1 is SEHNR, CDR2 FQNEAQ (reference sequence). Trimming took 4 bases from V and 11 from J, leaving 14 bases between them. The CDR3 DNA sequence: TGTGCCAGCAGCTCCACCAGGAGTTTGGCTTTCTTT. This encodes CASSSTRSLAFF. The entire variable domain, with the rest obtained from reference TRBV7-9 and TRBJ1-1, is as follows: DTGVSQNPRHKITKRGQNVTFRCDPISEHNRLYWYRQTLGQGPEFLTYFQNEAQLEKSRLLSDRFSAERPKGSFSTLEIQRTEQGDSAMYLCASSSTRSLAFFGQGTRLTVV.

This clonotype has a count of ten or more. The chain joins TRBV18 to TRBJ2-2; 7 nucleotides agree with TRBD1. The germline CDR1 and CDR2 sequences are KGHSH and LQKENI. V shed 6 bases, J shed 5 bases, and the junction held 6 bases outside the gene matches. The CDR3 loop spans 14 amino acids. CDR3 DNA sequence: TGTGCCAGCTCCCCAATGACAGGGACCGGGGAGCTGTTTTTT. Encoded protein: CASSPMTGTGELFF.

CDR3 in DNA: TGTGCCAGCAGTTTCTCGGGACGGAACTACGAGCAGTACTTC. This codes for CASSFSGRNYEQYF. The chain combines TRBV12-3 or TRBV12-4 with TRBJ2-7; D possibly matches TRBD1 or TRBD2 (5 bases each). Trimming pared 3 bases from V and 3 bases from J, leaving 12 bases between. This CDR3 region has 14 residues.

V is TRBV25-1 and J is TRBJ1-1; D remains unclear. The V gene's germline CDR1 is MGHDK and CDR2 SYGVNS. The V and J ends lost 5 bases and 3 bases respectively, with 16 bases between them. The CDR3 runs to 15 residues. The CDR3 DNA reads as TGTGCCAGCAGTCCCGGAGTGGGGATATACACTGAAGCTTTCTTT. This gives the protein CASSPGVGIYTEAFF.

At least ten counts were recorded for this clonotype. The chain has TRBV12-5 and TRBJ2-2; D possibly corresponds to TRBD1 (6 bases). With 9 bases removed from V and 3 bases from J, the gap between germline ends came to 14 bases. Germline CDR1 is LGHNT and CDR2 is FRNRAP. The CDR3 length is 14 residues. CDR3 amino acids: CASRQGWDTGELFF. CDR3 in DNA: TGTGCTAGCCGGCAGGGGTGGGACACCGGGGAGCTGTTTTTT.

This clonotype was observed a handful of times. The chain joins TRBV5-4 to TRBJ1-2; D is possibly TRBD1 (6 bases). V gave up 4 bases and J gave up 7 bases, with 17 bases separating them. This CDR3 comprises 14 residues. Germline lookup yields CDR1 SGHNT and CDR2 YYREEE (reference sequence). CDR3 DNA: TGTGCCAGCAGCCCGGGACACCGGCTTGGTGGCTACACCTTC. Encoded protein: CASSPGHRLGGYTF.

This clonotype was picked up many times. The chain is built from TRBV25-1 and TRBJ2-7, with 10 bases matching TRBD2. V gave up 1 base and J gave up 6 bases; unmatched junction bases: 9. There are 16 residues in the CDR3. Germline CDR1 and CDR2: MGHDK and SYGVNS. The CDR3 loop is CASSEFEGLAVGEQYF. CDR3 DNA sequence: TGTGCCAGCAGTGAATTCGAAGGACTAGCGGTCGGCGAGCAGTACTTC.

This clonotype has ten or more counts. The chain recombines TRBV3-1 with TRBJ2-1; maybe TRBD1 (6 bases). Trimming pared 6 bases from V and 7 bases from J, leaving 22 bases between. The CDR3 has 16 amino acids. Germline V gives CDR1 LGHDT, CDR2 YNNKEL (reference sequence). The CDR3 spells CASSPSQGSRDNEQFF. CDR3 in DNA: TGTGCCAGCAGTCCCAGCCAGGGGTCCAGGGATAATGAGCAGTTCTTC.

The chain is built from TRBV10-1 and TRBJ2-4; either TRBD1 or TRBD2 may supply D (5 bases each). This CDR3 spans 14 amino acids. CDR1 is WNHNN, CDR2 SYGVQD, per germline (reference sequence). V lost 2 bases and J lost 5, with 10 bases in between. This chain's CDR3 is CASSEGGLQNIQYF. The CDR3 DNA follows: TGCGCCAGCAGTGAGGGGGGTTTGCAAAACATTCAGTACTTC.